A single sample is the source of the 17 T cell receptor beta chains below, sequenced in a study of blood T cell repertoires in COVID-19. Profiling relied on immunoSEQ multiplex PCR, and the TCRdb table lists in-frame clones only, not all of them. The sample contains roughly 110,000 clones, about 80% of which appear only once. Sequenced sample: peripheral blood. These receptors were collected from a man between 70 and 80 years old with acute or convalescent COVID-19.

This chain links TRBV27 with TRBJ2-5; TRBD1 aligns across 7 bases. The V gene's germline CDR1 is MNHEY and CDR2 SMNVEV (reference sequence). V trimming: 0 bases; J trimming: 7 bases; junction bases outside the gene matches: 8. The CDR3 contains 15 residues. This CDR3 is CASSLSPTGRGTQYF. The CDR3 bases are TGTGCCAGCAGTTTATCACCGACAGGGAGAGGGACCCAGTACTTC.

The chain uses TRBV7-2 and TRBJ2-3, with 8 bases identical to TRBD2. Trimming took 11 bases from V and 2 from J; bases not matched to a gene: 3. Germline lookup yields CDR1 SGHTA and CDR2 FQGNSA. The CDR3 has 12 amino acids. The chain's CDR3 is CAGGGYTDTQYF. The CDR3 DNA reads as TGTGCCGGCGGGGGGTACACAGATACGCAGTATTTT.

V and J are TRBV25-1 and TRBJ2-7; no definite D call. Trimming shortened V by 1 base and J by 4 bases, and 2 bases separated the two germline ends. CDR3 length: 11 amino acids. Germline V gene data show CDR1 as MGHDK and CDR2 as SYGVNS. The CDR3 nucleotides read TGTGCCAGCAGTGAATCTTACGAGCAGTACTTC. It yields the protein CASSESYEQYF.

The rearrangement uses TRBV11-2 and TRBJ2-5, with 10 nucleotides matching TRBD1. CDR3 size: 16 residues. V shed 5 bases and J 7 bases; nucleotides not matched to a gene: 13. Per the germline V gene, CDR1 is SGHAT and CDR2 is FQNNGV. CDR3 in amino acids: CASSRSGTGVPRTQYF. The CDR3 DNA reads TGTGCCAGCAGCCGTTCCGGGACAGGGGTGCCAAGGACCCAGTACTTC.

This chain links TRBV19 with TRBJ2-2, with 7 bases fitting TRBD1. The CDR3 has 15 amino acids. J lost 4 bases, V lost 5 bases, and 7 bases had no gene match. The germline V gene has CDR1 LNHDA and CDR2 SQIVND (reference sequence). The CDR3 DNA reads TGTGCCAGTAGTTCGGGGACAGAAACCACCGGGGAGCTGTTTTTT. Residues: CASSSGTETTGELFF.

V and J are TRBV11-2 and TRBJ1-5; D perhaps matches TRBD1 (6 bases). Germline V lookup: CDR1 SGHAT, CDR2 FQNNGV. The V and J ends lost 5 bases and 4 bases respectively, with 12 bases between them. The CDR3 covers 14 residues. The CDR3 region has the DNA TGTGCCAGCAGCCCCACAGGGAATAATCAGCCCCAGCATTTT. This encodes CASSPTGNNQPQHF. The full variable domain, completed using reference TRBV11-2 and TRBJ1-5, is EAGVAQSPRYKIIEKRQSVAFWCNPISGHATLYWYQQILGQGPKLLIQFQNNGVVDDSQLPKDRFSAERLKGVDSTLKIQPAKLEDSAVYLCASSPTGNNQPQHFGDGTRLSIL.

This clone was found a few times. This chain connects TRBV3-1 (or the pseudogene TRBV3-2) to TRBJ1-2; TRBD1 might be the D (5 bases). Germline-derived CDR1 and CDR2 are LGHDT and YNNKEL (reference sequence). This CDR3 is 14 amino acids long. Trimming shortened V by 0 bases and J by 2 bases, and 7 bases separated the two germline ends. CDR3 in amino acids: CASSQETGNYGYTF. As DNA, the CDR3 is TGTGCCAGCAGCCAAGAAACAGGAAACTATGGCTACACCTTC.

The genes are TRBV6-1 and TRBJ1-1; TRBD1 might be the D (5 bases). Germline V gene data show CDR1 as MNHNS and CDR2 as SASEGT. V was pared by 0 bases and J by 5 bases, with 10 bases between. This CDR3 contains 14 residues. CDR3 in DNA: TGTGCCAGCAGTGAAGCGCAGGGTCGGACTGAAGCTTTCTTT. Encoded protein: CASSEAQGRTEAFF.

This chain links TRBV11-3 with TRBJ2-2, with 7 bases matching TRBD2. Germline V gene data show CDR1 as SGHNT and CDR2 as YENEEA. CDR3 length: 16 amino acids. V lost 5 bases to trimming and J lost 4 bases; unmatched junction nucleotides: 10. CDR3 coding DNA: TGTGCCAGCAGCCCCTCAGGGAGGGCTTCCACCGGGGAGCTGTTTTTT. Protein sequence: CASSPSGRASTGELFF.

The rearrangement joins TRBV21-1 to TRBJ1-1; the D call of TRBD1 is as the table states it, not checked on the DNA. TRBV21-1 is a pseudogene. The CDR3 is 14 amino acids. The CDR3 reads CASSKMALNTEAFF. The CDR3 DNA reads as TGTGCCAGCAGCAAAATGGCTCTGAACACTGAAGCTTTCTTT.

J is TRBJ2-7 and V is TRBV19; 9 bases line up with TRBD1. Looked up from germline, CDR1 is LNHDA and CDR2 is SQIVND (reference sequence). This CDR3 spans 14 amino acids. Unmatched junction bases numbered 3, after V lost 2 bases and J lost 4 bases. The CDR3, as DNA: TGTGCCAGTAGTATAACAGGGGGCGGATACGAGCAGTACTTC. As protein: CASSITGGGYEQYF.

The V call is TRBV7-9, the J call TRBJ1-4; 7 bases match TRBD1. CDR1 and CDR2 (germline): SEHNR, FQNEAQ (reference sequence). V lost 11 bases to trimming and J lost 7 bases; unmatched junction nucleotides: 7. The CDR3 covers 12 residues. The CDR3 DNA sequence: TGTGCCCTAAGGGGGCCTGGTGAAAAACTGTTTTTT. It codes for CALRGPGEKLFF.

The J gene is TRBJ1-1, the V gene TRBV14, with a weak D call TRBD1 (6 bases). Germline loops: CDR1 SGHDN, CDR2 FVKESK. V was clipped by 5 bases and J by 1 base, with 8 bases between them. CDR3 length: 13 residues. CDR3 coding DNA: TGTGCCAGCAGCACAGGGTGGAACACTGAAGCTTTCTTT. Translating gives CASSTGWNTEAFF.

The chain is built from TRBV29-1 and TRBJ1-1; D might be TRBD1 (5 bases). V was pared by 4 bases and J by 5 bases, with 11 bases between. This CDR3 spans 12 amino acids. Germline V gives CDR1 SQVTM, CDR2 ANQGSEA. CDR3 protein: CSVVRDRTEAFF. DNA of the CDR3: TGCAGCGTTGTCAGGGATAGGACTGAAGCTTTCTTT.

The V and J genes are TRBV9 and TRBJ1-1; tentatively, D is TRBD1 (5 bases). Germline CDR1 and CDR2: SGDLS and YYNGEE. V was cut by 0 bases and J by 2 bases, with 14 bases left in between. The CDR3 has 16 amino acids. CDR3 sequence (DNA): TGTGCCAGCAGCGTAGCTGTTTCGCAGGGAAACACTGAAGCTTTCTTT. It is translated as CASSVAVSQGNTEAFF.

In DNA form, the CDR3 reads TGTGCCAGCAGTTCCCCTCAGGGTGGGAACACTGAAGCTTTCTTT. Protein product: CASSSPQGGNTEAFF. This sequence joins TRBV6-2 or TRBV6-3 and TRBJ1-1; perhaps TRBD1 as D (5 bases). This CDR3 is built from 15 residues. CDR1 and CDR2 from the germline V gene are MNHEY and SVGEGT. Trimming cost V 4 bases and J 1 base, with 13 bases left between them.

In this sample, this clone turned up a few times. The V gene is TRBV6-5, the J gene TRBJ2-3; TRBD2 matches 11 bases. The CDR3 is 15 residues long. Unmatched junction bases numbered 1, after V lost 4 bases and J lost 1 base. Germline loops: CDR1 MNHEY, CDR2 SVGAGI. The CDR3 spells CASSSGLAGTDTQYF. CDR3 sequence (DNA): TGTGCCAGCAGTTCGGGACTAGCGGGCACAGATACGCAGTATTTT.